Listed below are T cell receptor beta chains from one sample, sequenced in a study of blood T cells in healthy people across ages. TCRdb re-called the 5' RACE reads with MiXCR, one entry per CDR3 protein. The sample has 790,000 or so distinct CDR3 sequences; about 45% are singletons. Material for sequencing was blood. The receptors derive from a man older than 75 in good health. Both conserved end residues are part of each CDR3. The order of the fields is J gene, V gene, clone size, D gene, CDR3 protein. The D gene is left open where the match is weak. Where a row states a size, it is once, few, many or the class of an expanded clone; other rows omit it.

>TRBJ2-7|TRBV19|-|-
CASSAGYSSYEQYF
>TRBJ2-5|TRBV20-1|many|TRBD1
CSASRDSQGTQYF
>TRBJ2-7|TRBV6-2/TRBV6-3|many|-
CASSPRAPLYEQYF
>TRBJ2-1|TRBV29-1|-|-
CSVEICEQFF
>TRBJ2-3|TRBV5-1|few|-
CASSLDRMSDTQYF
>TRBJ2-3|TRBV4-3|-|TRBD2
CASSQTGTSGTTDTQYF
>TRBJ2-5|TRBV5-1|-|-
CASGPTGREETQYF
>TRBJ2-2|TRBV15|many|-
CATSRESGSTGELFF
>TRBJ2-3|TRBV7-3|-|-
CASSSGPGSRTDTQYF
>TRBJ2-1|TRBV27|-|-
CASRKRGEGGGRSYNEQFF
>TRBJ2-5|TRBV4-2|-|TRBD2
CASSQASGKLETQYF
>TRBJ2-6|TRBV7-2|-|-
CASRQDHSGANVLTF
>TRBJ2-3|TRBV3-1|-|TRBD2
CASSRLSGGLTDTQYF
>TRBJ2-3|TRBV29-1|-|-
CSVPRTQTFTDTQYF
>TRBJ2-7|TRBV20-1|-|TRBD1
CSSPEQGTGEQYF
>TRBJ2-1|TRBV18|few|-
CASSPNPGQVGYNEQFF
>TRBJ2-3|TRBV7-2|many|TRBD2
CASSLAGGLAGSTDTQYF
>TRBJ2-5|TRBV10-3|-|TRBD2
CAISVVLAGQETQYF
>TRBJ1-5|TRBV20-1|few|-
CSASQGTGINQPQHF
>TRBJ1-2|TRBV7-2|many|-
CASSHDTGGYGYTF
>TRBJ2-7|TRBV20-1|-|TRBD1
CSAKSGTGFYEQYF
>TRBJ2-5|TRBV4-1|few|-
CASSQDGLQETQYF
>TRBJ2-3|TRBV9|-|-
CASSVDGRYAYF
>TRBJ1-6|TRBV2|-|-
CASLLQDSPLHF
>TRBJ2-6|TRBV6-1|few|TRBD2
CASSDGASGSMTGANVLTF
>TRBJ2-7|TRBV7-9|-|TRBD2
CASSFSGDRAYEQYF
>TRBJ2-1|TRBV10-3|-|TRBD2
CAIRRTSGNLGDNEQFF
>TRBJ2-1|TRBV5-1|many|-
CASSLGASVWDEQFF
>TRBJ2-2|TRBV28|-|-
CASSFKMPGELFF
>TRBJ1-2|TRBV25-1|-|-
CASSASGRPYGYTF
>TRBJ2-1|TRBV24-1|-|TRBD1
CATSETSGGSYNEQFF
>TRBJ1-2|TRBV6-2/TRBV6-3|-|-
CASSYGYSYGYTF
>TRBJ2-3|TRBV28|-|-
CATSRGASTDTQYF
>TRBJ1-2|TRBV29-1|-|-
CSVEEQESYGYTF
>TRBJ2-7|TRBV20-1|-|-
CSAPGQAYEQYF
>TRBJ2-1|TRBV20-1|-|TRBD1
CSAKRNPGQGVSGTYNEQFF
>TRBJ2-5|TRBV28|-|-
CASSPPGAEETQYF
>TRBJ2-1|TRBV7-2|-|TRBD2
CASSLTGRNNEQFF
>TRBJ1-1|TRBV30|-|TRBD1
CAWSRQGAEAFF
>TRBJ2-3|TRBV15|-|-
CATSRDQQAPDTQYF
>-|TRBV6-6|-|-
CASSDYREAYEQYF
>TRBJ1-2|TRBV3-1|-|-
CASSQGLGHRSLYGYTF
>TRBJ2-3|TRBV2|-|TRBD2
CASSEISGGAPQYF
>TRBJ1-6|TRBV7-6|-|-
CASSLGQLLNSPLHF